This T cell receptor beta chain was found in a study of blood T cell repertoires in COVID-19. Whole-study context: The samples span acute and convalescent COVID-19 from the United States, Italy and Spain. T cells, B-cell-depleted T cells, or PBMCs supplied cDNA or gDNA.

Germline V gives CDR1 SQVTM, CDR2 ANQGSEA. The CDR3 runs to 13 residues. Original handling: Amplification of reference gene primers was used by the study to estimate nucleated cell counts. Sequencing was performed with immunoSEQ multiplex PCR; in TCRdb, only in-frame clones are kept and a portion is missing. From that table come the V and J calls and clone size; the DNA was used to work out D and trimming. Here the sample spans 250,000 to 350,000 clones, 65% to 85% being singletons. This clone was counted once. Sequencing was carried out using peripheral blood. This receptor was identified in a person aged 65 to 79 with COVID-19, enrolled during active disease. This chain links TRBV29-1 with TRBJ2-5; tentative D call: TRBD1 (6 bases). The chain's CDR3 is CRDLLGAEETQYF. CDR3 DNA sequence: TGCAGGGATTTGCTGGGGGCAGAGGAGACCCAGTACTTC.